This record concerns one TCR beta chain sequence. No antigen is known for it. Noted time point: sample taken at primary tumor resection. Whole RNA, isolated from tumor, nontumor lung or frozen PBMC, was sequenced without prior sorting. Each TCR cDNA molecule carried a unique molecular identifier. MiXCR was run by TCRdb on the 5' RACE reads, yielding one entry per CDR3 protein. Among 9,000 to 10,000 distinct CDR3 sequences listed, roughly an eighth were seen once. This entry is derived from a study of spatial heterogeneity in lung cancer. Study-level information: For tumor regions, TCR transcript counts showed a strong correlation with a T cell module score derived from matched bulk RNA-seq. Study-level findings and limits: Ubiquitous and regional nonsynonymous mutation counts were tracked by ubiquitous and regional expanded TCR counts, respectively. Expanded alpha and beta TCR counts within tumors tracked tumor mutation counts.

The germline V gene encodes CDR1 KGHDR and CDR2 SFDVKD. Trimming removed 3 bases from V and 7 bases from J, with 15 bases in between. The CDR3 totals 14 residues. Sequencing used lung tumor tissue, obtained at surgery. This sequence was found in a male donor with early-stage non-small cell lung cancer. The chain uses TRBV24-1 and TRBJ2-7; D may match TRBD1 or TRBD2 (6 bases each). CDR3 nucleotide sequence: TGTGCCACCAGTGATCCCTCGCAGGGGACTGAGCAGTACTTC. This sequence encodes CATSDPSQGTEQYF.